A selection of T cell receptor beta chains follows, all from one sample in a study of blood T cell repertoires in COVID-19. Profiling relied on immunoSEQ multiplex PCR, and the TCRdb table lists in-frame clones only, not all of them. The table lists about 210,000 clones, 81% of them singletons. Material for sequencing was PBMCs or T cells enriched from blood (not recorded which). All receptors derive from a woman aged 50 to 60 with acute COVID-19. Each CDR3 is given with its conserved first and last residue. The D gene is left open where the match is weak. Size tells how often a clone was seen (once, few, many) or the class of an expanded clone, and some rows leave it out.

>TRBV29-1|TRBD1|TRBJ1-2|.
TGCAGCGCCTGGACAGGGCGTGGGTATGGCTACACCTTC
CSAWTGRGYGYTF
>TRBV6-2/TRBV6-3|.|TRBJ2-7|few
TGTGCCAGCAGTTATTCGGGAACAGTAAACTACGAGCAGTACTTC
CASSYSGTVNYEQYF
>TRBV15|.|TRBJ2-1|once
TGTGCCACCAGCGATCGTGGGGGGGCAAAGTACTCCTACAATGAGCAGTTCTTC
CATSDRGGAKYSYNEQFF
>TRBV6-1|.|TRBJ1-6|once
TGTGCCAGCAGTGAACTTGTGATAGGTGGGAGCTCCTATAATTCACCCCTCCACTTT
CASSELVIGGSSYNSPLHF
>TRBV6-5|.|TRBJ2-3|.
TGTGCCAGCTCATACTCGTCAGGGAGCACAGATACGCAGTATTTT
CASSYSSGSTDTQYF
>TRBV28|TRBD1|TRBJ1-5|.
TGTGCCAGCAGTGCCCCAGGGGGAAGCAATCAGCCCCAGCATTTT
CASSAPGGSNQPQHF
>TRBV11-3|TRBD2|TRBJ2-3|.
TGTGCCAGCAGCTCGGGACTAGCGGGGGCAGGGTCAGATACGCAGTATTTT
CASSSGLAGAGSDTQYF
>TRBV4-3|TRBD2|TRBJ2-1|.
TGCGCCAGCAGCCAAGATCTACTGACTAGCGGGAGATTATATGAGCAGTTCTTC
CASSQDLLTSGRLYEQFF
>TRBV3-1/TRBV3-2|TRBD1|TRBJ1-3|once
TGTGCCAGCAGCCCCCGGACAGGGAGTGGAAACACCATATATTTT
CASSPRTGSGNTIYF
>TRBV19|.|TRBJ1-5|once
TGTGCCAGTGGGATGATGATGGGGCAGATTAGCAATCAGCCCCAGCATTTT
CASGMMMGQISNQPQHF
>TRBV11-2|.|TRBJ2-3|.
TGTGCCAGCAGCTTTTCCGGTACCGAAGATACGCAGTATTTT
CASSFSGTEDTQYF
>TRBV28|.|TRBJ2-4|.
TGTGCCAGCAGTTCCCCGGGACACCTAGCCAAAAACATTCAGTACTTC
CASSSPGHLAKNIQYF
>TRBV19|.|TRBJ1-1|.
TGTGCCAGTAGTATGGGACAGAACACTGAAGCTTTCTTT
CASSMGQNTEAFF
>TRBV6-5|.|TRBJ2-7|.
TGTGCCAGCAGTCGAGTTGAGCCCGAGGTGCAGTACTTC
CASSRVEPEVQYF
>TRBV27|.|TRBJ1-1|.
TGTGCCAGCAGTTTGGGCAGTTTGAACACTGAAGCTTTCTTT
CASSLGSLNTEAFF
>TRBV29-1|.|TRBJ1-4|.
TGCAGCGTTGAAGATTTCGGGGCAACTAATGAAAAACTGTTTTTT
CSVEDFGATNEKLFF
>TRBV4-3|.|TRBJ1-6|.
TGCGCCAGCAATCCCGGGGATTATAATTCACCCCTCCACTTT
CASNPGDYNSPLHF
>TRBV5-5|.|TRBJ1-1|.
TGTGCCAGCAGCCGATTGAGCGGGGGGCGCGGGAACACTGAAGCTTTCTTT
CASSRLSGGRGNTEAFF
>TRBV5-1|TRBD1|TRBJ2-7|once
TGCGCCAGCAGATCCGGGACAGGGTCCAACGAGCAGTACTTC
CASRSGTGSNEQYF
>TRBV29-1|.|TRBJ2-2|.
TGCAGCGTTGATGTCTACGGTTCCACCGGGGAGCTGTTTTTT
CSVDVYGSTGELFF
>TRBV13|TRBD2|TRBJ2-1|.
TGTGCCAGCAGCTTAGGCCTAAGCGTGGCTAGCGGGATCTACAATGAGCAGTTCTTC
CASSLGLSVASGIYNEQFF
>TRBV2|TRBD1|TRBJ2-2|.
TGTGCCAGCGTACAGGGGGGAGTCGGGGAGCTGTTTTTT
CASVQGGVGELFF
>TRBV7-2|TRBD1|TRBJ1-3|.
TGTGCCAGCAGCGAAGAAGGGACAGTCTCTGGAAACACCATATATTTT
CASSEEGTVSGNTIYF
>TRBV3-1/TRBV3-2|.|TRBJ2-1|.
TGTGCCAGCAGCCACCCCCCGGGACTTCGCCCCTACAATGAGCAGTTCTTC
CASSHPPGLRPYNEQFF
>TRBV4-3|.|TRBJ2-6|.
TGCGCCAGCAGCCAAGCGGGGACACCCACTGGGGCCAACGTCCTGACTTTC
CASSQAGTPTGANVLTF
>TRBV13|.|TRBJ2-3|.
TGTGCCAGCAGTCTTAACAGGGCCCAAGATACGCAGTATTTT
CASSLNRAQDTQYF
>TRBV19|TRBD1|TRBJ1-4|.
TGTGCCAGTAGTCCCGGACAGGATGTTAAAGAAAAACTGTTTTTT
CASSPGQDVKEKLFF
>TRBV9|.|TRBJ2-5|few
TGTGCCAGCAGGCAGCAAGAGACCCAGTACTTC
CASRQQETQYF
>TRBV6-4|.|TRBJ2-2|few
TGTGCCAGCAGTCGAGAACAGGGTGACACCGGGGAGCTGTTTTTT
CASSREQGDTGELFF
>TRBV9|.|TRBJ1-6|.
TGTGCCAGCAGCGTAGAGCACAGTCCGGATTCACCCCTCCACTTT
CASSVEHSPDSPLHF
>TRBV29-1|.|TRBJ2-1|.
TGCAGCGTTCGGCGGGGGCGGGACAATGAGCAGTTCTTC
CSVRRGRDNEQFF
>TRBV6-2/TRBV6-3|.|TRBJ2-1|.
TGTGCCAGCAGTTACTCGAGGGCGCCAGCCTACAATGAGCAGTTCTTC
CASSYSRAPAYNEQFF
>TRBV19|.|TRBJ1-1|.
TGTGCCAGTAGTGAGATGAACACTGAAGCTTTCTTT
CASSEMNTEAFF
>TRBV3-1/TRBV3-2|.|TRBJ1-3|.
TGTGCCAGCAGCCAAACTCGAAACACCATATATTTT
CASSQTRNTIYF
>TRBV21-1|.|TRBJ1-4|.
TGTGCCAGCACCGCGACAGGTCCTGATGAAAAACTGTTTTTT
CASTATGPDEKLFF
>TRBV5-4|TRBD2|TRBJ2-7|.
TGTGCCAGCAGCTTCGGACTAGCGGACCTATACGAGCAGTACTTC
CASSFGLADLYEQYF
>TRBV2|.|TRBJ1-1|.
TGTGCCAGCAGTGACCAGGGGTTGAACACTGAAGCTTTCTTT
CASSDQGLNTEAFF
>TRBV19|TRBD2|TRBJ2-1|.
TGTGCCAGTAGTATAGGACTAGCGGGGGGGAATGAGCAGTTCTTC
CASSIGLAGGNEQFF
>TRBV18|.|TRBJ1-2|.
TGTGCCAGCTCACGTCCAGGTTACTATGGCTACACCTTC
CASSRPGYYGYTF
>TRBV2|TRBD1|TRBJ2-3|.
TGTGCCAGCAAAAGCGGGACAGGGGACACAGATACGCAGTATTTT
CASKSGTGDTDTQYF
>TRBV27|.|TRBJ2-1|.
TGTGCCAGCAGTTTCTCGGGAGTAGGGGACAATGAGCAGTTCTTC
CASSFSGVGDNEQFF
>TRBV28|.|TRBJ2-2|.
TGTGCCAGCAGTCCGGGACAAACGAACACCGGGGAGCTGTTTTTT
CASSPGQTNTGELFF
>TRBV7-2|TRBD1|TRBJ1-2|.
TGTGCCAGCAGCCAGAGTTGGGACAGGGCGTTTCACTATGGCTACACCTTC
CASSQSWDRAFHYGYTF
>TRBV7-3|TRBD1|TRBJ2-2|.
TGTGCCAGCAGCTCAACAGGGGATAACACCGGGGAGCTGTTTTTT
CASSSTGDNTGELFF
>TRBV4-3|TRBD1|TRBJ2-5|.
TGCGCCAGCAGCCCATATCAGGGGGCGGGACAAGAGACCCAGTACTTC
CASSPYQGAGQETQYF
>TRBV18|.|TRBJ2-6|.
TGTGCCAGCTCGCCTGGGGGGTCCCCCTCTGGGGCCAACGTCCTGACTTTC
CASSPGGSPSGANVLTF
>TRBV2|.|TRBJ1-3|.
TGTGCCAGCAAAAGAGGGTCTGGAAACACCATATATTTT
CASKRGSGNTIYF
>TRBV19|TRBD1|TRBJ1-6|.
TGTGCCAGTAGTAACGACAGGGGAGGGAATTCACCCCTCCACTTT
CASSNDRGGNSPLHF
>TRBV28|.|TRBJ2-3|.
TGTGCCAGCAGTTCCCAGGGTGAGAGTACGCAGTATTTT
CASSSQGESTQYF
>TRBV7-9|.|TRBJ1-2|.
TGTGCCAGCAGCCGAGGGCAAGAAAATTATGGCTACACCTTC
CASSRGQENYGYTF
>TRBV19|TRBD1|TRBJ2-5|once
TGTGCCAGTAGTACGGACAGGGGGCGACAAGAGACCCAGTACTTC
CASSTDRGRQETQYF
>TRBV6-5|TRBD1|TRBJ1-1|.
TGTGCCGGGGGGCTTGGGTCGACAGGGAGGACTGAAGCTTTCTTT
CAGGLGSTGRTEAFF
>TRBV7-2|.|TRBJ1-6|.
TGTGCCAGCAGCTTAGCCCCGCTATATTCACCCCTCCACTTT
CASSLAPLYSPLHF
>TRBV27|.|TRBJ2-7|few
TGTGCCAGCAGTTTGGAGACAGGGCGGGGAGAGCAGTACTTC
CASSLETGRGEQYF
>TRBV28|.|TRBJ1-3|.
TGTGCCAGCAGTTTGTGGAGGAACACCATATATTTT
CASSLWRNTIYF